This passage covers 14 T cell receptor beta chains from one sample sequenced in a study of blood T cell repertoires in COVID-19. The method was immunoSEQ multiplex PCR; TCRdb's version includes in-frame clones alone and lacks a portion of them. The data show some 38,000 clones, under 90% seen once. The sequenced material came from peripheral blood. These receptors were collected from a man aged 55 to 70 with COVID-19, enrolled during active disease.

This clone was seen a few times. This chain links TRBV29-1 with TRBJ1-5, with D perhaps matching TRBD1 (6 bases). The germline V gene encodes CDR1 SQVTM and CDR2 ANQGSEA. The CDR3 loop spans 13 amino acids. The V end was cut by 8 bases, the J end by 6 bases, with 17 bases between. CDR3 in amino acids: CSFSLGAAQPQHF. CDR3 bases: TGCAGCTTTTCGCTGGGGGCAGCTCAGCCCCAGCATTTT.

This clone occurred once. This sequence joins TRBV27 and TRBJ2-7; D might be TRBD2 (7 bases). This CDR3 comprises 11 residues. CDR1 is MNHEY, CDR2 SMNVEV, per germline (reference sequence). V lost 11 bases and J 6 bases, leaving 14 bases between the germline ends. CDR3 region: CASEGGTEQYF. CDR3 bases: TGTGCCTCAGAGGGGGGGACCGAGCAGTACTTC.

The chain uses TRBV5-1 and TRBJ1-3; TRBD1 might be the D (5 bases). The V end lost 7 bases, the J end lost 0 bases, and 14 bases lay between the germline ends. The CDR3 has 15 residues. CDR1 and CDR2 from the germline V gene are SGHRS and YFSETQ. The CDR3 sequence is CASATGGSSGNTIYF. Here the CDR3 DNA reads TGCGCCAGCGCCACCGGGGGGAGCTCTGGAAACACCATATATTTT.

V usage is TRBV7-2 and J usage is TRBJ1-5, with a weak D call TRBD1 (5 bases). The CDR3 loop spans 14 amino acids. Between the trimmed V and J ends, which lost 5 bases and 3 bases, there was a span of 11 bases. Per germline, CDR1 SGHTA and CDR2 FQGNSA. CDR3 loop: CASSTGSNNQPQHF. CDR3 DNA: TGTGCCAGCAGCACAGGAAGTAACAATCAGCCCCAGCATTTT.

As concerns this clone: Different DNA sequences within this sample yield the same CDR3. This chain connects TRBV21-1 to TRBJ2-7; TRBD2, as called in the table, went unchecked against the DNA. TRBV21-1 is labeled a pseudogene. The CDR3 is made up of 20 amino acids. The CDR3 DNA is TGTGCCAGCAGCAAAGGACTAGCGGGAGGCCCACGAGCGGGTTCCTACGAGCAGTACTTC. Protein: CASSKGLAGGPRAGSYEQYF.

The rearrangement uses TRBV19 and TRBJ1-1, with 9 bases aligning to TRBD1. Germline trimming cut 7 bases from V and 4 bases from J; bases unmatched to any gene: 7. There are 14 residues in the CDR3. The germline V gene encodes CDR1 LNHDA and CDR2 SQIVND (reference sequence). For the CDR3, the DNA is TGTGCCAGTACGAAGACAGGGGGGTCCACTGAAGCTTTCTTT. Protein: CASTKTGGSTEAFF.

DNA of the CDR3: TGTGCCATCCGTGGGACAGGGTCGAATGAGCAGTTCTTC. As protein: CAIRGTGSNEQFF. The chain joins TRBV28 to TRBJ2-1; 9 nucleotides match TRBD1. CDR3 length equals 13 residues. CDR1 is MDHEN, CDR2 SYDVKM, per germline. V was pared by 10 bases and J by 7 bases, with 8 bases of the junction left unmatched.

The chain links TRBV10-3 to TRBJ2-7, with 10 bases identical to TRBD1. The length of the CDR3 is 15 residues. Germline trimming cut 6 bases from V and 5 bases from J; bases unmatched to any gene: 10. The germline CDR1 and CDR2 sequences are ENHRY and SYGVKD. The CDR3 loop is CAIRSTGGGDHEQYF. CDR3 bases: TGTGCCATCAGATCGACAGGGGGCGGCGACCACGAGCAGTACTTC.

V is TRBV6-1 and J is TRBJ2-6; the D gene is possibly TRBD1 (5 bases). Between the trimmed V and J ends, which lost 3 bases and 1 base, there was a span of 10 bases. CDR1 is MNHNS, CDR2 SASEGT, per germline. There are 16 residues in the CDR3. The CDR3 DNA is TGTGCCAGCAGTGAGGACAAGGGGTCTGGGGCCAACGTCCTGACTTTC. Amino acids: CASSEDKGSGANVLTF.

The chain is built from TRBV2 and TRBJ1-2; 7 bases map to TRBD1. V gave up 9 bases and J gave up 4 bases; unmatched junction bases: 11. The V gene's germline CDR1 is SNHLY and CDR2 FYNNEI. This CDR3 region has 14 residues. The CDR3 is CASGREGAAYGYTF. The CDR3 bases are TGTGCCAGTGGGCGGGAGGGGGCGGCCTATGGCTACACCTTC.

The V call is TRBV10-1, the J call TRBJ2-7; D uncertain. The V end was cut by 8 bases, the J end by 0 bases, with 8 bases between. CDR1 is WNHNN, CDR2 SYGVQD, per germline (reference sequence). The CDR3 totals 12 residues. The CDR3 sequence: CASSFSSYEQYF. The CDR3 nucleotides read TGCGCCAGCTCCTTCAGCTCCTACGAGCAGTACTTC.

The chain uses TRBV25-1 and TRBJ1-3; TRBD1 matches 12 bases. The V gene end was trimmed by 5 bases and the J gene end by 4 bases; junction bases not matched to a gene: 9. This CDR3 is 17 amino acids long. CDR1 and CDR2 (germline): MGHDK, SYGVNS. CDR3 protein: CASSLPGQGAGGNTIYF. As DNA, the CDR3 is TGTGCCAGCAGTCTACCGGGACAGGGGGCTGGAGGAAACACCATATATTTT.

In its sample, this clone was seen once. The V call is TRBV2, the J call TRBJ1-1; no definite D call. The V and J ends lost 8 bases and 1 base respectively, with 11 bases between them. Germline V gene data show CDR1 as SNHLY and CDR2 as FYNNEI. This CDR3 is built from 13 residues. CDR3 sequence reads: CASRLGPNTEAFF. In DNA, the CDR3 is TGTGCCAGCCGGCTAGGCCCGAACACTGAAGCTTTCTTT.

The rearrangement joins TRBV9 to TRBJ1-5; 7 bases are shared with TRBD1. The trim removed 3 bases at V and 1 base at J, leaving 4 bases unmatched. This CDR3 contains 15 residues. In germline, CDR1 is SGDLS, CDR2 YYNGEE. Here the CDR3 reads CASSEGANSNQPQHF. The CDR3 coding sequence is TGTGCCAGCAGCGAGGGGGCTAACAGCAATCAGCCCCAGCATTTT.